Following are 5 T cell receptor beta chains from one sample sequenced in a study of blood T cell repertoires in COVID-19. The method was immunoSEQ multiplex PCR; TCRdb's version includes in-frame clones alone and lacks a portion of them. Seen here are about 140,000 clones, roughly four fifths observed once, and the top ten hold around 4.2%. The sample taken for sequencing was peripheral blood. The receptors derive from a woman older than 75 with active or convalescent COVID-19.

The V gene is TRBV7-2, the J gene TRBJ1-4; tentatively, D is TRBD1 (5 bases). Trimming removed 1 base from V and 4 bases from J, with 10 bases in between. Germline lookup yields CDR1 SGHTA and CDR2 FQGNSA. CDR3 size: 15 residues. The CDR3 here is CASSLVPGFNEKLFF. Here the CDR3 DNA reads TGTGCCAGCAGCTTAGTTCCAGGGTTTAATGAAAAACTGTTTTTT.

The gene calls are TRBV5-1 and TRBJ2-1, with D perhaps matching TRBD2 (6 bases). Trimming stripped 7 bases from V and 9 bases from J, with 20 bases between. Germline CDR1 reads SGHRS; CDR2 reads YFSETQ. The CDR3 consists of 14 residues. The CDR3 DNA reads as TGCGCCAGCTCAGAGGCGGGGCCCTCCGGTGAGCAGTTCTTC. Its translation: CASSEAGPSGEQFF.

This clone showed up just once. The same CDR3 arises from other DNA sequences in this sample as well. The chain carries TRBV30 and TRBJ2-3; D may be TRBD2 (6 bases). The CDR3 is 15 amino acids. Trimming took 0 bases from V and 1 from J, leaving 11 bases between them. Germline CDR1 reads GTSNPN; CDR2 reads SVGIG (reference sequence). CDR3 sequence (DNA): TGTGCCTGGAGTGTTCCAACGGGGGGCACAGATACGCAGTATTTT. Protein: CAWSVPTGGTDTQYF. The full variable domain, in which reference TRBV30 and TRBJ2-3 provide the parts outside the CDR3, is SQTIHQWPATLVQPVGSPLSLECTVEGTSNPNLYWYRQAAGRGLQLLFYSVGIGQISSEVPQNLSASRPQDRQFILSSKKLLLSDSGFYLCAWSVPTGGTDTQYFGPGTRLTVL.

The genes are TRBV7-2 and TRBJ1-5; 7 nucleotides line up with TRBD1. This CDR3 has 13 amino acids. Trimming at V came to 6 bases and at J to 4 bases, leaving 3 bases not matched to a gene. CDR1 and CDR2 from the germline V gene are SGHTA and FQGNSA. CDR3 residues: CASSPDRNQPQHF. CDR3 coding DNA: TGTGCCAGCAGTCCGGACAGGAATCAGCCCCAGCATTTT.

The chain uses TRBV19 and TRBJ2-2; D possibly corresponds to TRBD2 (5 bases). The germline V gene encodes CDR1 LNHDA and CDR2 SQIVND (reference sequence). Trimming took off 3 bases at V and 3 bases at J, with 8 bases between the two ends. This CDR3 comprises 14 residues. The CDR3 DNA sequence: TGTGCCAGTAGTATCCCGGGGTACACCGGGGAGCTGTTTTTT. It yields the protein CASSIPGYTGELFF.